Listed below are T cell receptor beta chains from one sample, sequenced in a study of cytomegalovirus exposure and HLA in healthy donors. Repertoires were generated with immunoSEQ multiplex PCR, while TCRdb's copy carries only in-frame clones and drops some. Of hundreds of thousands of clones listed, roughly 89% are singletons. Source material: PBMCs. The receptors were gathered from a woman younger than 35 in good health and CMV-seronegative. The CDR3 runs from the conserved cysteine through the conserved F or W. The order of the fields is clone size, J gene, D gene, V gene, CDR3 protein, CDR3 DNA. D genes are given only for firm matches. Some rows have no size entry. The others give once, few or many, or a class for an expanded clone.

>-|TRBJ2-1|-|TRBV13
CASSLAGGPTYNEQFF
TGTGCCAGCAGCTTAGCCGGGGGGCCCACCTACAATGAGCAGTTCTTC
>-|TRBJ2-7|-|TRBV7-7
CASSLTGSSYEQYF
TGTGCCAGCAGCTTAACGGGAAGCTCCTACGAGCAGTACTTC
>-|TRBJ1-1|-|TRBV4-2
CASSQDSGRGTEAFF
TGTGCCAGCAGCCAAGATAGTGGCAGGGGCACTGAAGCTTTCTTT
>-|TRBJ2-3|TRBD1|TRBV7-9
CASSLTQGTDTQYF
TGTGCCAGCAGCTTAACACAGGGGACAGATACGCAGTATTTT
>-|TRBJ1-1|TRBD1|TRBV5-1
CASSAGTANTEAFF
TGCGCCAGCAGCGCCGGGACAGCGAACACTGAAGCTTTCTTT
>-|TRBJ2-1|TRBD2|TRBV2
CASNGASGGHDRNEQFF
TGTGCCAGCAACGGGGCTAGCGGGGGCCATGATCGGAATGAGCAGTTCTTC
>-|TRBJ1-2|-|TRBV11-2
CASSLGVTDSYGYTF
TGTGCCAGCAGCTTAGGGGTGACGGACTCCTATGGCTACACCTTC
>-|TRBJ1-1|-|TRBV19
CASRDRTKNTEAFF
TGTGCCAGTAGAGACAGGACGAAGAACACTGAAGCTTTCTTT
>few|TRBJ1-1|TRBD1|TRBV5-4
CASSFVQGKSEAFF
TGTGCCAGCAGCTTTGTACAGGGGAAGTCTGAAGCTTTCTTT
>once|TRBJ2-7|-|TRBV6-5
CASSYSRGSPYEQYF
TGTGCCAGCAGTTACTCCAGAGGGTCCCCCTACGAGCAGTACTTC